This T cell receptor beta chain derives from a study of blood T cell repertoires in COVID-19. The wider study: PBMCs, B-cell-depleted T cells, or T cells were the source of the cDNA or gDNA that made up the material.

This clone was seen a handful of times. This table comes from immunoSEQ multiplex PCR, and its TCRdb copy is limited to in-frame clones, with some not included. The table shows about 300,000 clones, with just under 90% occurring only once. Followed over time, Seattle patients had been enrolled while infection was active. Source material: peripheral blood. The clonotype was recovered from a woman aged 50 to 65 with COVID-19, enrolled during active disease.

The CDR3: CAWSVDGGTAFF. The CDR3 coding sequence is TGTGCCTGGAGTGTGGATGGGGGGACTGCGTTCTTC. V usage is TRBV30 and J usage is TRBJ2-1; weak D call: TRBD2 (6 bases). The CDR3 sequence is 12 residues long. Trimming removed 0 bases from V and 15 bases from J, with 15 bases in between. Germline values: CDR1 GTSNPN, CDR2 SVGIG (reference sequence).